Presented here are 9 T cell receptor beta chains from one specimen sequenced in a study of PD-1 blockade in classical Hodgkin lymphoma. Brentuximab vedotin exposure varied among the patients, all of whom had relapsed after autologous stem cell transplantation. Libraries were prepared by immunoSEQ multiplex PCR; TCRdb keeps only in-frame clonotypes and omits some of them. The sample has roughly 41,000 clones; 88% are singletons. The starting material was peripheral blood mononuclear cells (PBMCs), obtained before the second cycle of nivolumab. The receptors shown here come from a human donor with classical Hodgkin lymphoma.

The gene calls are TRBV11-2 and TRBJ2-7; D is uncertain. The CDR3 covers 13 residues. Per the germline V gene, CDR1 is SGHAT and CDR2 is FQNNGV. Trimming took off 4 bases at V and 2 bases at J, with 9 bases between the two ends. In DNA, the CDR3 is TGTGCCAGCAGCTGGAGCCCGGCCTACGAGCAGTACTTC. Protein sequence: CASSWSPAYEQYF.

This chain links TRBV5-1 with TRBJ2-3; D unresolved. The germline V gene has CDR1 SGHRS and CDR2 YFSETQ. V was pared by 0 bases and J by 3 bases, with 14 bases between. This CDR3 has 16 amino acids. CDR3 region: CASSLAYPPSTDTQYF. The CDR3 coding sequence is TGCGCCAGCAGCTTGGCCTACCCCCCTTCTACAGATACGCAGTATTTT.

The rearrangement joins TRBV5-1 to TRBJ1-1; perhaps TRBD1 as D (5 bases). The CDR3 contains 14 residues. Germline CDR1 and CDR2: SGHRS and YFSETQ. V was shortened by 3 bases and J by 0 bases, with 9 bases between the two germline ends. CDR3 DNA: TGCGCCAGCAGCTCGGGGGTCGTGAACACTGAAGCTTTCTTT. Translating gives CASSSGVVNTEAFF.

This clone was seen a few times. The chain employs TRBV9 and TRBJ2-7; 8 bases are a match to TRBD2. Germline CDR1 SGDLS, CDR2 YYNGEE. V was pared by 2 bases and J by 7 bases, with 8 bases of the junction left unmatched. CDR3 length: 14 residues. CDR3 region: CASSVAGGTDEQYF. The CDR3, as DNA: TGTGCCAGCAGCGTGGCGGGAGGAACGGATGAGCAGTACTTC.

The chain recombines TRBV7-6 with TRBJ2-1; the D is unclear. Per the germline V gene, CDR1 is SGHVS and CDR2 is FNYEAQ. V was clipped by 0 bases and J by 0 bases, with 6 bases between them. The CDR3 length is 15 residues. The CDR3 nucleotides read TGTGCCAGCAGCTTAGCGCCCAGCTCCTACAATGAGCAGTTCTTC. It translates to CASSLAPSSYNEQFF.

The chain is built from TRBV14 and TRBJ2-1; D is uncertain. Looked up from germline, CDR1 is SGHDN and CDR2 is FVKESK. Trimming pared 5 bases from V and 5 bases from J, leaving 13 bases between. The CDR3 has 14 residues. The CDR3 region is CASSSVALHNEQFF. For the CDR3, the DNA is TGTGCCAGCAGCTCCGTAGCCTTACACAATGAGCAGTTCTTC.

The J gene is TRBJ2-1, the V gene TRBV7-6; D uncertain. The CDR3 has 13 residues. Germline-derived CDR1 and CDR2 are SGHVS and FNYEAQ. V lost 5 bases, J lost 4 bases, and 9 bases lay in between. The CDR3 DNA is TGTGCCAGCAGCCCCTCGTCTTACAATGAGCAGTTCTTC. Encoded protein: CASSPSSYNEQFF.

The chain is built from TRBV7-8 and TRBJ1-2, with D tentatively TRBD1 (6 bases). The CDR3 is 13 amino acids. V dropped 2 bases and J dropped 7 bases, with 11 bases sitting between them. The germline V gene encodes CDR1 SGHVS and CDR2 FQNEAQ. The CDR3 region is CASSLRRGFGYTF. CDR3 nucleotide sequence: TGTGCCAGCAGCTTACGCAGGGGTTTTGGCTACACCTTC.

This rearrangement joins TRBV29-1 to TRBJ2-3; no clear D. The germline gives CDR1 SQVTM, CDR2 ANQGSEA. The length of the CDR3 is 14 residues. Trimming left V 0 bases short and J 2 bases short, with 9 bases between. The CDR3 DNA follows: TGCAGCGTTGAAGAGGCCGTACCCACAGATACGCAGTATTTT. It translates to CSVEEAVPTDTQYF.